This T cell receptor beta chain is drawn from a study of lymphopenia after photon versus proton radiotherapy. The CDR3 covers 16 residues. With 0 bases removed from V and 7 bases from J, the gap between germline ends came to 18 bases. Germline V lookup: CDR1 MNHEY, CDR2 SVGAGI. TCRdb keeps only in-frame clones here, not all; method: immunoSEQ multiplex PCR. The table lists 10,000 to 15,000 clones, 80% to 90% of them singletons. The source of this sequence is a man in his fifties or sixties with pancreatic cancer. The sample in question was peripheral blood, obtained from a patient treated with proton-based radiotherapy. V gene TRBV6-5 combines with J gene TRBJ1-2; weak D call: TRBD1 (5 bases). Here the CDR3 DNA reads TGTGCCAGCAGTTACTCGAATCGGGGCTCGGGCTCTGGCTACACCTTC. Translation gives CASSYSNRGSGSGYTF.